This T cell receptor beta chain was observed in a study of long-term antiretroviral therapy in people with HIV. Treatment of all HIV participants took place in the United States. For this clone: Its antigen is not identified.

Study conclusions and caveats: The range of CDR3 lengths in HIV repertoires proved narrower than that found in controls. ART adherence was not documented, and neither viral resistance nor therapy changes had any data.

At survey level, the immunoSEQ assay was run in its v3.0 version. The study targeted 40,000-50,000 T-cell genomes per sample in sequencing. The method was immunoSEQ multiplex PCR; TCRdb's version includes in-frame clones alone and lacks a portion of them. The table lists about 17,000 clones, 79% of them singletons. Germline V gene sequence: CDR1 SGHDN, CDR2 FVKESK. The CDR3 contains 15 residues. The ends were cut back, 9 bases at V and 5 bases at J, with 22 bases in the middle. The source is a man aged 25 to 45 with HIV. This chain links TRBV14 with TRBJ1-2, with D hard to call. The input for sequencing was unsorted PBMCs, taken at the start of antiretroviral therapy. The CDR3 here is CARCGVYSRKYGYTF. For the CDR3, the DNA is TGTGCCAGGTGTGGGGTGTATTCACGAAAATATGGCTACACCTTC. The full variable domain, with the rest looked up from reference TRBV14 and TRBJ1-2, is EAGVTQFPSHSVIEKGQTVTLRCDPISGHDNLYWYRRVMGKEIKFLLHFVKESKQDESGMPNNRFLAERTGGTYSTLKVQPAELEDSGVYFCARCGVYSRKYGYTFGSGTRLTVV.